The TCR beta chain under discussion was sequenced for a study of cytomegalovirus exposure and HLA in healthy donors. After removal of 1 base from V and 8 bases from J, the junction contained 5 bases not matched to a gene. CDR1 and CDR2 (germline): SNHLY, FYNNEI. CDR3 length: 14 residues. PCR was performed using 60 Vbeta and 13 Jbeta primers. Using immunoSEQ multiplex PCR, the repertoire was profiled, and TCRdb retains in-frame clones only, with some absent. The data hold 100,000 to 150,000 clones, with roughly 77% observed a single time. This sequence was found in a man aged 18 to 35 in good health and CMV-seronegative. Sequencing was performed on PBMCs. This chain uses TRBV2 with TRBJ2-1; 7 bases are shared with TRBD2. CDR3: CASSEGGGLDEQFF. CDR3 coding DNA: TGTGCCAGCAGTGAAGGGGGGGGTCTAGATGAGCAGTTCTTC.